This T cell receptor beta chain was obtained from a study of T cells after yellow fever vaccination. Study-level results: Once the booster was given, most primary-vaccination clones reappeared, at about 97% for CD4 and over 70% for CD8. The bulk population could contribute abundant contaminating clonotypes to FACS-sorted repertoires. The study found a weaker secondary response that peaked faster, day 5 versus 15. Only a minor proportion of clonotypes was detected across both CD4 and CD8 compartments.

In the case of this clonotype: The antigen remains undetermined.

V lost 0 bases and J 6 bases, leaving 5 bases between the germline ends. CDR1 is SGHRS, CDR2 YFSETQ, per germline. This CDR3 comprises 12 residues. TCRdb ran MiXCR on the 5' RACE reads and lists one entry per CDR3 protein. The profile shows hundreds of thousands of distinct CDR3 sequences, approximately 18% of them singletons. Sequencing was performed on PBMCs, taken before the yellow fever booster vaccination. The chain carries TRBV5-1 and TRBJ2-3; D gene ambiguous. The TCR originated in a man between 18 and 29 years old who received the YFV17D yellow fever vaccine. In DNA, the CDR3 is TGCGCCAGCAGCTTGGACGTGGATACGCAGTATTTT. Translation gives CASSLDVDTQYF.